This T cell receptor beta chain came from a study of cytomegalovirus exposure and HLA in healthy donors. Whole-study context: A subsequent analysis stated that the roughly 120 validation repertoires were run on the same platform as the roughly 620 first-cohort repertoires. Study findings and constraints: The study listed approximately 170 cytomegalovirus-associated TCR beta chains. Cytomegalovirus status was reportedly diagnosed by the classifier with high specificity and sensitivity.

Trimming pared 6 bases from V and 0 bases from J, leaving 11 bases between. Germline CDR1 is MNHEY and CDR2 is SMNVEV (reference sequence). This CDR3 is 15 amino acids long. Repertoires were generated with immunoSEQ multiplex PCR, while TCRdb's copy carries only in-frame clones and drops some. The repertoire includes 150,000 to 200,000 clones, more than 75% of them detected once, and almost 1.5% sits in the top ten. From the roughly 120-subject validation cohort, which was separate from the approximately 700-subject first cohort, the donors were drawn. About this clone: Its antigen is not known.

The chain recombines TRBV27 with TRBJ1-4; TRBD1 is a possible D gene (6 bases). This sequence originates from a woman under 30 in good health and CMV-seronegative. The sequenced sample consisted of PBMCs. The CDR3 DNA reads as TGTGCCAGCAGAAGGCAGGGGTCAACTAATGAAAAACTGTTTTTT. Amino acids: CASRRQGSTNEKLFF.